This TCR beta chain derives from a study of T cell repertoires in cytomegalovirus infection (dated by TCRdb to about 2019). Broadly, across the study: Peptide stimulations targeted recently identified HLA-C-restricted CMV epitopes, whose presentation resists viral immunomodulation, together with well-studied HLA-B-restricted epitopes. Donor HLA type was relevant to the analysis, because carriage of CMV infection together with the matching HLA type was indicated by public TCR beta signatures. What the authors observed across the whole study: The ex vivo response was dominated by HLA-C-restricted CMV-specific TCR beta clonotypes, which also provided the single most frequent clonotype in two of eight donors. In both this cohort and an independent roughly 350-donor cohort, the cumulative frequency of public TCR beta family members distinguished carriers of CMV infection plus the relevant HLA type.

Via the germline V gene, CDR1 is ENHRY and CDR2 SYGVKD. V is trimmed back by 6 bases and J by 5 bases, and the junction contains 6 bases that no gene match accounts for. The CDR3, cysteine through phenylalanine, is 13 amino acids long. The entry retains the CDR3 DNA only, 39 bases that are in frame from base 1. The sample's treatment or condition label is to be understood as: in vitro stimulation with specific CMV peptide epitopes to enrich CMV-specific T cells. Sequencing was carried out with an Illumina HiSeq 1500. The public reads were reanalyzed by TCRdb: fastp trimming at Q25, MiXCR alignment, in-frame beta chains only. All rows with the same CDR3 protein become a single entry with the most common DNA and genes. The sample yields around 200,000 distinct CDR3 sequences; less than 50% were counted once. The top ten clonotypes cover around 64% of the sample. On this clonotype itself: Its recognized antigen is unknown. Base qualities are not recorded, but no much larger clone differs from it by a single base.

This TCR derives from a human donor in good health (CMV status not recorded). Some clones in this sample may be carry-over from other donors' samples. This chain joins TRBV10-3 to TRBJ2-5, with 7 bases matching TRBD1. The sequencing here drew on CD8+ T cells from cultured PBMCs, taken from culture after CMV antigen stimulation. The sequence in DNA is TGTGCCATCAGAAATGACAGGGAGGAGACCCAGTACTTC. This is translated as CAIRNDREETQYF.